This TCR beta chain was documented in a study of radiotherapy plus CTLA-4 blockade in lung cancer. Study-wide background: Under 20% of enrolled patients responded objectively, and 25% to 40% had disease control.

Chemo-refractory metastatic non-small-cell lung cancer patients were treated with focal radiation plus CTLA-4 blockade with ipilimumab. Using immunoSEQ multiplex PCR, the repertoire was profiled, and TCRdb retains in-frame clones only, with some absent. This sample has tens of thousands of clones, with around nine tenths found just once. On this clone: Its antigen is unknown.

There are 14 residues in the CDR3. V lost 6 bases to trimming and J lost 1 base, with 12 bases between them. CDR1 KGHSH and CDR2 LQKENI come from the germline V gene. Study-wide results and caveats: Interferon-beta, together with early blood T cell clone dynamics, reportedly best predicted response. In blood, TCR clones derived from the tumor expanded after radiotherapy plus ipilimumab.

The material sequenced was peripheral blood, taken from a patient treated with radiotherapy plus ipilimumab. The sequence was obtained from a human donor with non-small cell lung cancer that progressed on radiotherapy plus ipilimumab. V is TRBV18 and J is TRBJ1-1, with no clear D. The CDR3 DNA follows: TGTGCCAGCTCGCGGACGTCGGGGAACACTGAAGCTTTCTTT. Protein product: CASSRTSGNTEAFF.